The TCR beta chain under discussion was sequenced for a study of Graves' ophthalmopathy and Graves' hyperthyroidism. CDR3 regions of TCR beta were amplified from RNA transcripts. HTBI primers served in a first-round RT-PCR, which a second-round multiplex PCR followed. A single record per CDR3 protein comes from TCRdb applying MiXCR to the multiplex PCR reads. Of 200,000 to 300,000 distinct CDR3 sequences listed, 40% to 50% are singletons. CDR3 length equals 13 residues. Germline values: CDR1 SGDLS, CDR2 YYNGEE. The V end was cut by 3 bases, the J end by 8 bases, with 9 bases between. Worth noting for this clonotype: What it binds is not known.

Whole-study results and caveats: The model's prediction of ophthalmopathy progression had approximately 68% sensitivity and less than 75% specificity.

This TCR was recovered from an adult man with Graves' ophthalmopathy. The specimen sequenced was peripheral blood. V usage is TRBV9 and J usage is TRBJ1-6, with a possible D match to TRBD1 (5 bases). The CDR3 loop reads CASSALQDSPLHF. CDR3 nucleotide sequence: TGTGCCAGCAGCGCTTTACAGGATTCACCCCTCCACTTT. Full variable domain (rest looked up from reference TRBV9 and TRBJ1-6): DSGVTQTPKHLITATGQRVTLRCSPRSGDLSVYWYQQSLDQGLQFLIQYYNGEERAKGNILERFSAQQFPDLHSELNLSSLELGDSALYFCASSALQDSPLHFGNGTRLTVT.